Here is one T cell receptor beta chain with its context. The germline V gene has CDR1 SGHTA and CDR2 FQGNSA. V lost 5 bases and J lost 1, with 17 bases in between. This CDR3 region has 16 residues. This entry comes from a study of control samples from healthy donors and cancer patients. Clones were read by immunoSEQ multiplex PCR, and TCRdb kept only the in-frame ones, dropping some. Of about 19,000 clones listed, around four fifths are singletons. The chain couples TRBV7-2 to TRBJ2-5, with D perhaps TRBD1 (5 bases). The clonotype was recovered from a woman between 65 and 79 years old with lung cancer. Material for sequencing was PBMCs. This chain's CDR3 is CASSVMGTGPQETQYF. CDR3 bases: TGTGCCAGCAGCGTAATGGGCACAGGCCCCCAAGAGACCCAGTACTTC. Full variable domain (missing parts from reference TRBV7-2 and TRBJ2-5): GAGVSQSPSNKVTEKGKDVELRCDPISGHTALYWYRQSLGQGLEFLIYFQGNSAPDKSGLPSDRFSAERTGGSVSTLTIQRTQQEDSAVYLCASSVMGTGPQETQYFGPGTRLLVL.